These T cell receptor beta chains were read from a single sample in a study of T cell changes during pregnancy in multiple sclerosis. Libraries were prepared by immunoSEQ multiplex PCR; TCRdb keeps only in-frame clonotypes and omits some of them. The sample records 80,000 to 100,000 clones, about nine tenths being singletons. This specimen was peripheral blood, taken after pregnancy. The source is a female donor in good health, enrolled as a control in a pregnancy study. Each CDR3 is given with its conserved first and last residue. A D gene is named only where the DNA matches it firmly. Clone size is not always given. Where it is, it says once, few, many or a class for expanded clones.

CDR3 length,V gene,J gene,D gene,clone size,CDR3 DNA,CDR3 protein
14,TRBV21-1,TRBJ2-7,-,-,TGTGCCAGCAGCTCCTTAGCGGGCCCCTACGAGCAGTACTTC,CASSSLAGPYEQYF
16,TRBV28,TRBJ1-6,-,once,TGTGCCAGCAGTTTAAAAGTGAGCTCCTATAATTCACCCCTCCACTTT,CASSLKVSSYNSPLHF
16,TRBV6-5,TRBJ1-6,-,-,TGTGCCAGCAGTTACTCGATCGGGGGGCGAGGGTCACCCCTCCACTTT,CASSYSIGGRGSPLHF
16,TRBV9,TRBJ2-2,TRBD2,-,TGTGCCAGCAGCTTCGTAGCGGGGGCCCTCACCGGGGAGCTGTTTTTT,CASSFVAGALTGELFF
12,TRBV18,TRBJ2-5,-,-,TGTGCCAGCTCCCCAGAGAGGGAGACCCAGTACTTC,CASSPERETQYF
14,TRBV19,TRBJ2-5,-,-,TGTGCCAGTAGTATAGGGGGAGCCCAAGAGACCCAGTACTTC,CASSIGGAQETQYF
13,TRBV9,TRBJ1-2,-,once,TGTGCCAGCAGCGTAGTGTCAGGGTGGGGCTACACCTTC,CASSVVSGWGYTF
13,TRBV14,TRBJ2-5,-,-,TGTGCCAGCAGCCAAGTTCTGGCGGGCATCCAGTACTTC,CASSQVLAGIQYF
14,TRBV7-9,TRBJ1-1,TRBD1,-,TGTGCCAGCAGCTTGGACAGGGAGGGCACTGAAGCTTTCTTT,CASSLDREGTEAFF
15,TRBV7-2,TRBJ2-1,TRBD2,-,TGTGCCAGCAGCCCGGGGGGAGCGGGGTACAATGAGCAGTTCTTC,CASSPGGAGYNEQFF
14,TRBV5-8,TRBJ1-5,-,-,TGTGCCAGCAGCTTGGGTTATAGCAATCAGCCCCAGCATTTT,CASSLGYSNQPQHF
15,TRBV11-1,TRBJ1-1,-,once,TGTGCCAGCAGCTTAGGGCAGGCTGGGAACACTGAAGCTTTCTTT,CASSLGQAGNTEAFF